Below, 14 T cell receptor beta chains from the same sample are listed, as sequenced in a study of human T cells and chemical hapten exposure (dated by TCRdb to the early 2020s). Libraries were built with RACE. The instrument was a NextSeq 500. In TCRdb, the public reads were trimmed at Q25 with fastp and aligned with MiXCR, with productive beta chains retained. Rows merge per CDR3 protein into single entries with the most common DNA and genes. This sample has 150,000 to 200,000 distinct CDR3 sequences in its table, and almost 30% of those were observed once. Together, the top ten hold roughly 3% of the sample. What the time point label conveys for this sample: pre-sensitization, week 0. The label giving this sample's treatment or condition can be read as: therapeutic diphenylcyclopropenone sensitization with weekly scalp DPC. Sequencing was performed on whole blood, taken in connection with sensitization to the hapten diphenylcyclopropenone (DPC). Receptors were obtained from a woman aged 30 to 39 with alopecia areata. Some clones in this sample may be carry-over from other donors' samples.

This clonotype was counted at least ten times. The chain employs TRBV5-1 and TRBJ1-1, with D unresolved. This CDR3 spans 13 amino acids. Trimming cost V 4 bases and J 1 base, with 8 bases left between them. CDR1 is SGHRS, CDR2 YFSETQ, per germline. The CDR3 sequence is CASSMDQNTEAFF. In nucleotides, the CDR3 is TGCGCCAGCAGCATGGACCAGAACACTGAAGCTTTCTTT.

CDR3 loop: CAISEGTSGTYEQYF. CDR3 coding DNA: TGTGCCATCAGTGAAGGGACTAGCGGGACTTACGAGCAGTACTTC. The chain has TRBV10-3 and TRBJ2-7, with 13 bases fitting TRBD2. CDR1 is ENHRY, CDR2 SYGVKD, per germline. The CDR3 covers 15 residues. J lost 4 bases, V lost 3 bases, and 3 bases had no gene match.

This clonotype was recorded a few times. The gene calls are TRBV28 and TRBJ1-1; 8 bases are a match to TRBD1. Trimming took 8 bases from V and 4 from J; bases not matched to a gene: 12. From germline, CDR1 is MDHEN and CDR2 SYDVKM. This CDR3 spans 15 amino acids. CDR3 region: CASAPRGRGVTEAFF. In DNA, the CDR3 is TGTGCCAGCGCACCCAGGGGGCGCGGTGTCACTGAAGCTTTCTTT.

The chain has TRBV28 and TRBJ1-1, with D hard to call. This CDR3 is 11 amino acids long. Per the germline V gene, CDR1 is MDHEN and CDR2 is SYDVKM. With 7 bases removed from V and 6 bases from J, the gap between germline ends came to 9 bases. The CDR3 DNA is TGTGCCAGCACGGCCTTGGCTGAAGCTTTCTTT. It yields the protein CASTALAEAFF.

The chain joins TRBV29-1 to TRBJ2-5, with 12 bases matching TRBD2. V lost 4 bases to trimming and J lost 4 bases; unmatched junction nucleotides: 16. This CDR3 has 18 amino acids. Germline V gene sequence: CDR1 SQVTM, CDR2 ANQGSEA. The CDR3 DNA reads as TGCAGCGTTGCCCGGAGGGGGGGGCTAGCGGGAGGGGCAGAGACCCAGTACTTC. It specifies CSVARRGGLAGGAETQYF.

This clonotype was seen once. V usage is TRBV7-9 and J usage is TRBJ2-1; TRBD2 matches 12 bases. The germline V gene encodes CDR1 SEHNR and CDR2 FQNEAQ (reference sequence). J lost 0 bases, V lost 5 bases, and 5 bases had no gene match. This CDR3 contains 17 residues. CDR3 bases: TGTGCCAGCAGCAACGGACTAGCGGGGAGCTCCTACAATGAGCAGTTCTTC. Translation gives CASSNGLAGSSYNEQFF. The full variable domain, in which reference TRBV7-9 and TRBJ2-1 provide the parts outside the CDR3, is DTGVSQNPRHKITKRGQNVTFRCDPISEHNRLYWYRQTLGQGPEFLTYFQNEAQLEKSRLLSDRFSAERPKGSFSTLEIQRTEQGDSAMYLCASSNGLAGSSYNEQFFGPGTRLTVL.

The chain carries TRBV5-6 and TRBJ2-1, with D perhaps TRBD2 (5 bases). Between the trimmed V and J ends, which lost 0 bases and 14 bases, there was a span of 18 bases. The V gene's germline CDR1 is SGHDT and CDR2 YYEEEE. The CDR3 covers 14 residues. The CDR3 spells CASSLELTPRGKFF. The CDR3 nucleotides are TGTGCCAGCAGCTTGGAACTAACGCCGAGAGGGAAGTTCTTC.

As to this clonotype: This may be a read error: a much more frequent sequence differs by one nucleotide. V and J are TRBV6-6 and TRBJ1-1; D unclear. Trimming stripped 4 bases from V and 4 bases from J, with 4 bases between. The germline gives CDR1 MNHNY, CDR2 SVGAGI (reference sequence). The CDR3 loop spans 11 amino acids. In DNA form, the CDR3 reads TGTGCCAGCAGTTTAACCACTGAAGCTTTCTTT. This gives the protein CASSLTTEAFF.

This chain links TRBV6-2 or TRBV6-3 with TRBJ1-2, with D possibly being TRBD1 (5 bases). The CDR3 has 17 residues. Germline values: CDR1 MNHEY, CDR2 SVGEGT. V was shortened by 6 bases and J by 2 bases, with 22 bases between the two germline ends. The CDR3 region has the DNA TGTGCCAGCAGCGCCACCCTCTTGACTGGGGGGAACTATGGCTACACCTTC. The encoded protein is CASSATLLTGGNYGYTF.

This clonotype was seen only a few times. CDR3 nucleotides: TGTGCCAGCAGCCCGCTCCTACAGGGGGCGACGGGGGACACCATATATTTT. It specifies CASSPLLQGATGDTIYF. The chain has TRBV7-8 and TRBJ1-3; 9 bases map to TRBD1. The V and J ends lost 5 bases and 8 bases, in that order; junction bases with no gene match: 16. CDR1 and CDR2 (germline): SGHVS, FQNEAQ. The length of the CDR3 is 17 residues.

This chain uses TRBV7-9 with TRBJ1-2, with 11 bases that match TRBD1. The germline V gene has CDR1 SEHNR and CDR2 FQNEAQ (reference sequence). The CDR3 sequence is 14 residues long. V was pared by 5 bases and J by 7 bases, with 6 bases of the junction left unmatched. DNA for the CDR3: TGTGCCAGCAGCCCGAGGACAGGGGGCTTTGGCTACACCTTC. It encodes CASSPRTGGFGYTF.

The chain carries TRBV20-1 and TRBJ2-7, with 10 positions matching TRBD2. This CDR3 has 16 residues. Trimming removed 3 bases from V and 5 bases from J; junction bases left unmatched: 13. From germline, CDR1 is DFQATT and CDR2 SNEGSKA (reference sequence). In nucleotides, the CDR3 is TGCAGTGCTAGCTCCGCCGGAGCGGGAGGGCCGGACGAGCAGTACTTC. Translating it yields CSASSAGAGGPDEQYF.

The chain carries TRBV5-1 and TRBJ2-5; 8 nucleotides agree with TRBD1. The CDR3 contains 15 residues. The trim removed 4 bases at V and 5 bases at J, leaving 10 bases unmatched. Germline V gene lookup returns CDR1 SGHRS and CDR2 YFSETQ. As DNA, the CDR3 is TGCGCCAGCAGCGTACCAGGGGGCTTGGGGGAGACCCAGTACTTC. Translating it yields CASSVPGGLGETQYF.

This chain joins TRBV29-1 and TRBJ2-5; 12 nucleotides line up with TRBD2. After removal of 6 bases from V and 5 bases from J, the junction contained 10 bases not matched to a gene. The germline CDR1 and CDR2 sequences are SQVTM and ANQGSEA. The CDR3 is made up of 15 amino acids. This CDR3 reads CSVRTSGEVGETQYF. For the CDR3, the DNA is TGCAGCGTCCGGACTAGCGGGGAAGTGGGGGAGACCCAGTACTTC.